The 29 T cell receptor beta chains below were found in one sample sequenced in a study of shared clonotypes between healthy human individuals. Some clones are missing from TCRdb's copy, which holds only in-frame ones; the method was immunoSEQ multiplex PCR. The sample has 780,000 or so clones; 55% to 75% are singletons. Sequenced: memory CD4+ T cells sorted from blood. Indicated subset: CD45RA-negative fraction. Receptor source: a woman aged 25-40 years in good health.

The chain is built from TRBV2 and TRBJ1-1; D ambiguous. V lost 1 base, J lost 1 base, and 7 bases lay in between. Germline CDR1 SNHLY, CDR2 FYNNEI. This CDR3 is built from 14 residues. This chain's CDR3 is CASSEDFGNTEAFF. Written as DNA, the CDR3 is TGTGCCAGCAGTGAAGACTTCGGGAACACTGAAGCTTTCTTT.

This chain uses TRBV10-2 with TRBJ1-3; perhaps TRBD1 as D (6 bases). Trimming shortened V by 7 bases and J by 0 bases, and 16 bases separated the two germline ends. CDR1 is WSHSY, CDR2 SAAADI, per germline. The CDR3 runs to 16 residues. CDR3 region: CASKSGGGPSGNTIYF. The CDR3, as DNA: TGCGCCAGCAAGTCTGGAGGGGGACCCTCTGGAAACACCATATATTTT.

The CDR3 bases are TGTGCCAGCAGTTACTCAGGAGGGCACTCTGAAGCTTTCTTT. It yields the protein CASSYSGGHSEAFF. This chain joins TRBV6-5 and TRBJ1-1; D is unclear. The CDR3 covers 14 residues. Trimming cost V 0 bases and J 6 bases, with 11 bases left between them. Germline CDR1 reads MNHEY; CDR2 reads SVGAGI.

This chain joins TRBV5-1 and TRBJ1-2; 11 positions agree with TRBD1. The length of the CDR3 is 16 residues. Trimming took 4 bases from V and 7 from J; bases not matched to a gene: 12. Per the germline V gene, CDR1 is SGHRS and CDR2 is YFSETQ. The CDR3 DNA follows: TGCGCCAGCAGCGCGGGCTCGGACAGGGGGCTGGGTGGCTACACCTTC. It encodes CASSAGSDRGLGGYTF.

The CDR3 protein is CATSRLGLAGGAQEQFF. The CDR3 DNA reads TGTGCCACCAGCAGATTGGGACTAGCGGGAGGGGCCCAAGAGCAGTTCTTC. The V call is TRBV15, the J call TRBJ2-1; 16 bases are a match to TRBD2. Trimming took 2 bases from V and 10 from J; bases not matched to a gene: 8. The CDR3 runs 17 residues. Germline CDR1 LNHNV, CDR2 YYDKDF (reference sequence). The full variable domain, in which reference TRBV15 and TRBJ2-1 provide the parts outside the CDR3, is DAMVIQNPRYQVTQFGKPVTLSCSQTLNHNVMYWYQQKSSQAPKLLFHYYDKDFNNEADTPDNFQSRRPNTSFCFLDIRSPGLGDTAMYLCATSRLGLAGGAQEQFFGPGTRLTVL.

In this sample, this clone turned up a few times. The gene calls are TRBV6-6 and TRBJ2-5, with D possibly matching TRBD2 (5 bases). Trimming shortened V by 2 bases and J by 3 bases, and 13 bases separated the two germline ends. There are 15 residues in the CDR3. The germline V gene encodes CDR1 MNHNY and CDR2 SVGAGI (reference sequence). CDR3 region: CASSYPNEGEETQYF. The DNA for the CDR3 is TGTGCCAGCAGTTACCCGAATGAGGGAGAAGAGACCCAGTACTTC.

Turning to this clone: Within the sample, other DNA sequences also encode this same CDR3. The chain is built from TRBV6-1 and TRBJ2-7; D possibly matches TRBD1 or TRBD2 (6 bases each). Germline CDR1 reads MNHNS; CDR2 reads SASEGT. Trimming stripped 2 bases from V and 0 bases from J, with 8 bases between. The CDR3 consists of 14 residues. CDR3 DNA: TGTGCCAGCAGTGAAACGGGGGCCTCCTACGAGCAGTACTTC. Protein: CASSETGASYEQYF.

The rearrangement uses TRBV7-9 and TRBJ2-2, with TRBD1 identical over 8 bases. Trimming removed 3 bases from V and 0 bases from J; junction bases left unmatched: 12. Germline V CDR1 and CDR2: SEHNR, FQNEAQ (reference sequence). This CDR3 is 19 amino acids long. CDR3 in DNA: TGTGCCAGCAGCTTCCCCCGGCTGGGACAGGCGACGAACACCGGGGAGCTGTTTTTT. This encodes CASSFPRLGQATNTGELFF. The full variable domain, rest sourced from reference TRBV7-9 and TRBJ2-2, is DTGVSQNPRHKITKRGQNVTFRCDPISEHNRLYWYRQTLGQGPEFLTYFQNEAQLEKSRLLSDRFSAERPKGSFSTLEIQRTEQGDSAMYLCASSFPRLGQATNTGELFFGEGSRLTVL.

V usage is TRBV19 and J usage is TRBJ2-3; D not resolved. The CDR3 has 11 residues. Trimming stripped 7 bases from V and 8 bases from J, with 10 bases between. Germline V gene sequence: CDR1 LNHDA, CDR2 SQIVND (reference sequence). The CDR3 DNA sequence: TGTGCCAGTAACTGGTGGGGTACGCAGTATTTT. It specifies CASNWWGTQYF. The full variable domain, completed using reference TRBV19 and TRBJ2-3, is DGGITQSPKYLFRKEGQNVTLSCEQNLNHDAMYWYRQDPGQGLRLIYYSQIVNDFQKGDIAEGYSVSREKKESFPLTVTSAQKNPTAFYLCASNWWGTQYFGPGTRLTVL.

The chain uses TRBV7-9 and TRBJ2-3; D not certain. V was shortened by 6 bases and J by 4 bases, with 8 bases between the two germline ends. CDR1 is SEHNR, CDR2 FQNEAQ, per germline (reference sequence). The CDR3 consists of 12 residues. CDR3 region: CASRPTSDTQYF. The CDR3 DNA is TGTGCCAGCAGACCAACCTCAGATACGCAGTATTTT. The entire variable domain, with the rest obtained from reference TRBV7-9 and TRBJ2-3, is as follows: DTGVSQNPRHKITKRGQNVTFRCDPISEHNRLYWYRQTLGQGPEFLTYFQNEAQLEKSRLLSDRFSAERPKGSFSTLEIQRTEQGDSAMYLCASRPTSDTQYFGPGTRLTVL.

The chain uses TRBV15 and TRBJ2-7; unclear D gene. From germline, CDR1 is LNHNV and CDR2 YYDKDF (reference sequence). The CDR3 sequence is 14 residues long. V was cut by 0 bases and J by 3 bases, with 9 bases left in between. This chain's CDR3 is CATSRDGTIYEQYF. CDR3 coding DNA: TGTGCCACCAGCAGAGATGGCACCATCTACGAGCAGTACTTC.

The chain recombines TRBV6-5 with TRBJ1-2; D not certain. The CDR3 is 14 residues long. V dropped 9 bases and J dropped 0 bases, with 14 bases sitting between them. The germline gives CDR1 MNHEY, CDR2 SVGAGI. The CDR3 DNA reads TGTGCCAGTCGAAAGGACCGTTCTAACTATGGCTACACCTTC. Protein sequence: CASRKDRSNYGYTF.

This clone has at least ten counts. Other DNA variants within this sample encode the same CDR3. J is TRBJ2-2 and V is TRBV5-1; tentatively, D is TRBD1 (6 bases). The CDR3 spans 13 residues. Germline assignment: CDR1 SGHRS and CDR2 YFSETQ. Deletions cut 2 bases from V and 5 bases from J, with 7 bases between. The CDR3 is CASSFGQTGELFF. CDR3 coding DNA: TGCGCCAGCAGCTTTGGACAGACCGGGGAGCTGTTTTTT.

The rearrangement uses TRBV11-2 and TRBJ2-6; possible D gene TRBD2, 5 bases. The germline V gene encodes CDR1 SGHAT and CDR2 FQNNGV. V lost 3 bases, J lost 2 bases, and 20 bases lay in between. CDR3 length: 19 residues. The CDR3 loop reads CASSLSLAASPPGANVLTF. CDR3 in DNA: TGTGCCAGCAGCTTGAGTTTAGCAGCTAGCCCGCCTGGGGCCAACGTCCTGACTTTC.

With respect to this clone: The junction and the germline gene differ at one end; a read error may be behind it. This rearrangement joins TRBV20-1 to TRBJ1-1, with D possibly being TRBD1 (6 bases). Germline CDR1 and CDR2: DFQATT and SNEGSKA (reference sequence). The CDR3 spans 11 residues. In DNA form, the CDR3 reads TGCAGTGCCTCTCCCGGGGGGCTAAGTCTCTTT. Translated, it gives CSASPGGLSLF.

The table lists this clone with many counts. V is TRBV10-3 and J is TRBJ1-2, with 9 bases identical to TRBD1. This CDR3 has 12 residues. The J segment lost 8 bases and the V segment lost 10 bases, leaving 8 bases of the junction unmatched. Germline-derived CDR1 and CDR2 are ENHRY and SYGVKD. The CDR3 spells CATLQGAEGYTF. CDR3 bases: TGTGCCACCTTACAGGGGGCAGAAGGCTACACCTTC.

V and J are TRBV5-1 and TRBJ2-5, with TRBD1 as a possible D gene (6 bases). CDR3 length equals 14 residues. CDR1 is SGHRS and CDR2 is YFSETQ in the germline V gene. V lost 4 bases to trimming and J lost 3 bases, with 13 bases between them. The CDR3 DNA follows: TGCGCCAGCAGCAAGGACAGATCAGAAGAGACCCAGTACTTC. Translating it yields CASSKDRSEETQYF. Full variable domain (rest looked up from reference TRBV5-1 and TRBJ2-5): KAGVTQTPRYLIKTRGQQVTLSCSPISGHRSVSWYQQTPGQGLQFLFEYFSETQRNKGNFPGRFSGRQFSNSRSEMNVSTLELGDSALYLCASSKDRSEETQYFGPGTRLLVL.

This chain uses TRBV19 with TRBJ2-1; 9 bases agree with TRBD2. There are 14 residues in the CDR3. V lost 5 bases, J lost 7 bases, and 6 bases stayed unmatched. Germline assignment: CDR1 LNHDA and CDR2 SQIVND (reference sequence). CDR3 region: CASSQSGRMNEQFF. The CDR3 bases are TGTGCCAGTAGTCAAAGCGGGAGGATGAATGAGCAGTTCTTC.

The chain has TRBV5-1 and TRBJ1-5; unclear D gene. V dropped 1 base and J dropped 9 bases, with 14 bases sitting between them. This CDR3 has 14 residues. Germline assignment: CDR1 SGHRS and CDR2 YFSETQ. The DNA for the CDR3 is TGCGCCAGCAGCTTGACCAGCTCTATGAGGCCCCAGCATTTT. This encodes CASSLTSSMRPQHF.

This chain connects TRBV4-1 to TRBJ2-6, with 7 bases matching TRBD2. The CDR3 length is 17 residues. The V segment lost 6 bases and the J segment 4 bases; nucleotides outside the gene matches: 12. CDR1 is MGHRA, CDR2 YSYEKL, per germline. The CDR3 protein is CASSLGLSRKGANVLTF. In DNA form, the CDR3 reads TGCGCCAGCAGTTTGGGACTATCAAGGAAGGGGGCCAACGTCCTGACTTTC.

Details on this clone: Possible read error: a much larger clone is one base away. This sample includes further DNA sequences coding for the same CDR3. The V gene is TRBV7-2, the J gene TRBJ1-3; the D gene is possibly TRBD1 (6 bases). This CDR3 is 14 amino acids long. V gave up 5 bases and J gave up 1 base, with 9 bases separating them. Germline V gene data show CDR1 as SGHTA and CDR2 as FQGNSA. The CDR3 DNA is TGTGCCAGCAGCCCCCAGGGGTCTGGAAACACCATATATTTT. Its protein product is CASSPQGSGNTIYF.

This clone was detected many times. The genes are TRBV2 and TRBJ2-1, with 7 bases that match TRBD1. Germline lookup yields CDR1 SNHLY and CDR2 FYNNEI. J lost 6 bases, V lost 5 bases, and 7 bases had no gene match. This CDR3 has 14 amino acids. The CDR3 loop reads CASSLRTGLNEQFF. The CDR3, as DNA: TGTGCCAGCAGTCTAAGGACAGGTCTCAATGAGCAGTTCTTC.

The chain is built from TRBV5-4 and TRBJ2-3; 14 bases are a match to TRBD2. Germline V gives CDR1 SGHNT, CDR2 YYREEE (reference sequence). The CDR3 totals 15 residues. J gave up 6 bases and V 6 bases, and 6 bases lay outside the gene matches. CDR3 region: CASTGTSGSGDTQYF. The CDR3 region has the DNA TGTGCCAGCACCGGGACTAGCGGGAGCGGGGATACGCAGTATTTT.

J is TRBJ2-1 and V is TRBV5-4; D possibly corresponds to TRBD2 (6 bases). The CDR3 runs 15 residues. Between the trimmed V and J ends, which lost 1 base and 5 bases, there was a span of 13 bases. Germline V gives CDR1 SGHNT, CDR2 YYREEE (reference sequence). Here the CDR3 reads CASSLISSDNNEQFF. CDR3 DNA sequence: TGTGCCAGCAGCTTGATTTCTAGCGACAACAATGAGCAGTTCTTC.

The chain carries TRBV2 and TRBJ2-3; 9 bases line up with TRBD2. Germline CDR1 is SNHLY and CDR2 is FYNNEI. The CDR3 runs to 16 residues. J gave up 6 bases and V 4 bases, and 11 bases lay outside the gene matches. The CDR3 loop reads CASSASTSGLTDTQYF. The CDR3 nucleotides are TGTGCCAGCAGTGCTTCCACTAGCGGGCTCACGGATACGCAGTATTTT.

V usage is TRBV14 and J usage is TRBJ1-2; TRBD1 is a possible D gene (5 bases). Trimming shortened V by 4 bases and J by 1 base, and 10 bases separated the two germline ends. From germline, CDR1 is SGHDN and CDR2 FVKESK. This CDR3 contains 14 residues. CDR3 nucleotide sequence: TGTGCCAGCAGCCGTGCTGGGGGTAACTATGGCTACACCTTC. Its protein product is CASSRAGGNYGYTF. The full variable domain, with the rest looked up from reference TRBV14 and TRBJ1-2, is EAGVTQFPSHSVIEKGQTVTLRCDPISGHDNLYWYRRVMGKEIKFLLHFVKESKQDESGMPNNRFLAERTGGTYSTLKVQPAELEDSGVYFCASSRAGGNYGYTFGSGTRLTVV.

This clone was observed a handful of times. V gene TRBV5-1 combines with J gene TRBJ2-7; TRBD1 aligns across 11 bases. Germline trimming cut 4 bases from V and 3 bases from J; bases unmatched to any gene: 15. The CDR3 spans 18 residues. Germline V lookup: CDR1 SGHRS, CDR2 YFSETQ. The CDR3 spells CASSRAGTGGLRNYEQYF. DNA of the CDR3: TGCGCCAGCAGCCGGGCCGGGACAGGGGGGTTACGGAACTACGAGCAGTACTTC. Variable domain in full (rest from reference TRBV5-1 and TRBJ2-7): KAGVTQTPRYLIKTRGQQVTLSCSPISGHRSVSWYQQTPGQGLQFLFEYFSETQRNKGNFPGRFSGRQFSNSRSEMNVSTLELGDSALYLCASSRAGTGGLRNYEQYFGPGTRLTVT.

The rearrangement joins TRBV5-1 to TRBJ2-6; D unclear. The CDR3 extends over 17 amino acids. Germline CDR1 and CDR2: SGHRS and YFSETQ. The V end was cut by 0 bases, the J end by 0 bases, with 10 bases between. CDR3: CASSLGPTFSGANVLTF. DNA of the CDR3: TGCGCCAGCAGCTTGGGACCGACGTTCTCTGGGGCCAACGTCCTGACTTTC. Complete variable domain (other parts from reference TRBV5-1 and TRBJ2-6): KAGVTQTPRYLIKTRGQQVTLSCSPISGHRSVSWYQQTPGQGLQFLFEYFSETQRNKGNFPGRFSGRQFSNSRSEMNVSTLELGDSALYLCASSLGPTFSGANVLTFGAGSRLTVL.

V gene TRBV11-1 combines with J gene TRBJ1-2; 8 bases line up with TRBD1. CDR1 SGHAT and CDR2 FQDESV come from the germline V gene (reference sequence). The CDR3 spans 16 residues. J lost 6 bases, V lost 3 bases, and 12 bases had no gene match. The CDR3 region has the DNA TGTGCCAGCAGCTTGGGGGGACAGGCGAGTTTGGATGGCTACACCTTC. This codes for CASSLGGQASLDGYTF.